Below are 12 T cell receptor beta chains sequenced from a single sample in a study of T cell changes during pregnancy in multiple sclerosis. The assay was immunoSEQ multiplex PCR, and TCRdb's table has in-frame clones only and misses some. The sample carries under 65,000 clones, roughly 92% recorded once. The sample in question was CD8+ T cells from peripheral blood mononuclear cells, obtained in the third trimester of pregnancy. Every receptor here comes from a female donor with multiple sclerosis, enrolled in a pregnancy study.

The chain uses TRBV9 and TRBJ2-1; 7 positions match TRBD2. Trimming removed 3 bases from V and 1 base from J; junction bases left unmatched: 4. CDR3 size: 15 residues. CDR1 and CDR2 from the germline V gene are SGDLS and YYNGEE. CDR3 coding DNA: TGTGCCAGCAGCGCCCAGCGGGGTTCCTACAATGAGCAGTTCTTC. Its protein is CASSAQRGSYNEQFF.

This chain joins TRBV7-2 and TRBJ2-7; 13 bases map to TRBD2. The germline gives CDR1 SGHTA, CDR2 FQGNSA. The CDR3 runs 15 residues. The trim removed 7 bases at V and 5 bases at J, leaving 8 bases unmatched. The CDR3, as DNA: TGTGCCAGCACAATCGGGGGACTAGCGGGACACGAGCAGTACTTC. Its protein is CASTIGGLAGHEQYF.

The V gene is TRBV13, the J gene TRBJ2-3; 7 bases are shared with TRBD2. V gave up 0 bases and J gave up 3 bases; unmatched junction bases: 0. Looked up from germline, CDR1 is PRHDT and CDR2 is FYEKMQ (reference sequence). The CDR3 has 14 amino acids. The CDR3 DNA sequence: TGTGCCAGCAGCTTAGGGGGGGGGACAGATACGCAGTATTTT. This encodes CASSLGGGTDTQYF.

The CDR3, as DNA: TGCGCCAGCAGCCAAGATAAAGGGGCCTCTGAAAAACTGTTTTTT. Residues: CASSQDKGASEKLFF. The chain joins TRBV4-3 to TRBJ1-4, with a possible D match to TRBD1 (5 bases). Germline loops: CDR1 LGHNA, CDR2 YSLEER. Trimming shortened V by 0 bases and J by 7 bases, and 12 bases separated the two germline ends. The CDR3 runs to 15 residues.

The chain is built from TRBV19 and TRBJ1-1, with D possibly TRBD1 on 6 matching bases. The V end was cut by 6 bases, the J end by 0 bases, with 14 bases between. The CDR3 spans 15 residues. CDR1 and CDR2 from the germline V gene are LNHDA and SQIVND (reference sequence). For the CDR3, the DNA is TGTGCCAGTAGGTTGACAGGCGGGCTGAACACTGAAGCTTTCTTT. Its translation is CASRLTGGLNTEAFF.

This clone has just one count. V is TRBV15 and J is TRBJ1-2; TRBD1 matches 8 bases. The V gene end was trimmed by 0 bases and the J gene end by 6 bases; junction bases not matched to a gene: 6. Germline assignment: CDR1 LNHNV and CDR2 YYDKDF (reference sequence). This CDR3 contains 15 residues. DNA of the CDR3: TGTGCCACCAGCAGAGATCGGCAGGGGGCGAATGGCTACACCTTC. It codes for CATSRDRQGANGYTF.

This chain links TRBV18 with TRBJ2-5, with D possibly TRBD1 on 5 matching bases. Germline lookup yields CDR1 KGHSH and CDR2 LQKENI. The CDR3 sequence is 16 residues long. Trimming stripped 6 bases from V and 3 bases from J, with 20 bases between. CDR3 coding DNA: TGTGCCAGCTCCAAGGCTGGGAAGGGGCCCAAAGAGACCCAGTACTTC. Translating gives CASSKAGKGPKETQYF.

The chain couples TRBV10-3 to TRBJ1-1; 8 nucleotides align to TRBD1. The germline V gene encodes CDR1 ENHRY and CDR2 SYGVKD. The CDR3 is 15 residues long. Trimming at V came to 4 bases and at J to 7 bases, leaving 11 bases not matched to a gene. The chain's CDR3 is CAISGDRTLEFEAFF. As DNA, the CDR3 is TGTGCCATCAGTGGGGACAGGACTCTGGAATTTGAAGCTTTCTTT.

V and J are TRBV6-5 and TRBJ2-7; the match to TRBD2 covers 8 bases. This CDR3 is built from 16 residues. Trimming cost V 0 bases and J 3 bases; bases outside gene matches: 7. The germline gives CDR1 MNHEY, CDR2 SVGAGI. Here the CDR3 reads CASSYSTSGGDYEQYF. CDR3 nucleotides: TGTGCCAGCAGTTACTCGACCTCGGGAGGGGACTACGAGCAGTACTTC.

V gene TRBV19 combines with J gene TRBJ1-1, with D unclear. Germline CDR1 is LNHDA and CDR2 is SQIVND (reference sequence). The CDR3 extends over 14 amino acids. V shed 5 bases and J shed 5 bases, with 15 bases lying between them. The DNA of the CDR3 is TGTGCCAGTAGTTTGACCGGGAGGTATACTGAAGCTTTCTTT. As protein: CASSLTGRYTEAFF.

The J gene is TRBJ2-5, the V gene TRBV7-3, with no clear D. The ends were cut back, 2 bases at V and 3 bases at J, with 7 bases in the middle. Germline CDR1 and CDR2: SGHTA and FQGTGA. The CDR3 runs 13 residues. The CDR3 sequence: CASSLYPEETQYF. The CDR3 nucleotides are TGTGCCAGCAGCTTATATCCAGAAGAGACCCAGTACTTC.

This clone was seen more than once but under ten times. This sequence joins TRBV9 and TRBJ1-1; 7 bases line up with TRBD1. This CDR3 comprises 14 residues. Germline CDR1 reads SGDLS; CDR2 reads YYNGEE. Unmatched junction bases numbered 1, after V lost 1 base and J lost 1 base. CDR3 nucleotide sequence: TGTGCCAGCAGCGTACAGGGGGGGAACACTGAAGCTTTCTTT. It is translated as CASSVQGGNTEAFF.